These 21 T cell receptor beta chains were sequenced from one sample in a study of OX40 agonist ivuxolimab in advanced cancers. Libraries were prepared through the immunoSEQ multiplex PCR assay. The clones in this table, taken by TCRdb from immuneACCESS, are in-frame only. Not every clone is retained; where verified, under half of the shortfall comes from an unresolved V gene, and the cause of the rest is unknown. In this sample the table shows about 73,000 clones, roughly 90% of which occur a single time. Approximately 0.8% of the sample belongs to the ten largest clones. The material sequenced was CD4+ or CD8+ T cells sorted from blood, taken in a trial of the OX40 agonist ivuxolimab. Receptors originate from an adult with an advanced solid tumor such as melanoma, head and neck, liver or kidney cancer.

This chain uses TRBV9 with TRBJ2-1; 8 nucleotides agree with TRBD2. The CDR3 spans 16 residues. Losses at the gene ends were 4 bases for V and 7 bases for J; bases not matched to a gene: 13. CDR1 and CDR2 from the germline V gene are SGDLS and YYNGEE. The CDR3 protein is CASSPPGLGVGNEQFF. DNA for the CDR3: TGTGCCAGCAGCCCTCCGGGACTAGGGGTGGGTAATGAGCAGTTCTTC.

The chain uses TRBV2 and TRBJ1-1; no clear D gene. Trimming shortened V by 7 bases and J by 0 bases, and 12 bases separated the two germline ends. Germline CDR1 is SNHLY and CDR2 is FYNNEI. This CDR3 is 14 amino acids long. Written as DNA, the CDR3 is TGTGCCAGCACCCCGGGATTTTTGAACACTGAAGCTTTCTTT. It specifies CASTPGFLNTEAFF.

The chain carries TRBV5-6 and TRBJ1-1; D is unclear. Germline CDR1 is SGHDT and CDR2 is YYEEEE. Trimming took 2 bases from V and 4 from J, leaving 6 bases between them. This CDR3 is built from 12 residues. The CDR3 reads CASSFAITEAFF. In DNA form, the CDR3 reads TGTGCCAGCAGCTTTGCAATCACTGAAGCTTTCTTT.

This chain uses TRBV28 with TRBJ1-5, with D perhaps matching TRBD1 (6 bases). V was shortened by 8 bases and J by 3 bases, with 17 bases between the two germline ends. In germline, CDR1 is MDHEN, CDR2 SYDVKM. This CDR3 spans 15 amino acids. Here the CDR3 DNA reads TGTGCCAGCCACGGGGGGGCGGGGCACAATCAGCCCCAGCATTTT. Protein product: CASHGGAGHNQPQHF.

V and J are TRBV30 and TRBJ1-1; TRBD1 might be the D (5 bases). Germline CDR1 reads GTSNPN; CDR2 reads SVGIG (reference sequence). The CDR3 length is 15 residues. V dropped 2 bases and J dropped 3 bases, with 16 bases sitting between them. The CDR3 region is CAWSLGHLGDTEAFF. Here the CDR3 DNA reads TGTGCCTGGAGTCTCGGACATCTCGGAGACACTGAAGCTTTCTTT. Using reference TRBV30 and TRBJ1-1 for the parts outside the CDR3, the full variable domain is SQTIHQWPATLVQPVGSPLSLECTVEGTSNPNLYWYRQAAGRGLQLLFYSVGIGQISSEVPQNLSASRPQDRQFILSSKKLLLSDSGFYLCAWSLGHLGDTEAFFGQGTRLTVV.

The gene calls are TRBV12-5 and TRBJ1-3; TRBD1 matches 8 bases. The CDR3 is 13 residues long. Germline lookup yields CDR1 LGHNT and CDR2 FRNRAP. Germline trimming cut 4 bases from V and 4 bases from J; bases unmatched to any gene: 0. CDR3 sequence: CASGWTGGNTIYF. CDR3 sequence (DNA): TGTGCTAGTGGTTGGACAGGGGGAAACACCATATATTTT.

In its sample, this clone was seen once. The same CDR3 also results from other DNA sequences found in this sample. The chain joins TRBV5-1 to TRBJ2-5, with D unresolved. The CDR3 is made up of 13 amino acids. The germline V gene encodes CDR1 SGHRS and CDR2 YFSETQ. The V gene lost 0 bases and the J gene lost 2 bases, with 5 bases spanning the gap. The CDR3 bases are TGCGCCAGCAGCTTGGGACCACAAGAGACCCAGTACTTC. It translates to CASSLGPQETQYF.

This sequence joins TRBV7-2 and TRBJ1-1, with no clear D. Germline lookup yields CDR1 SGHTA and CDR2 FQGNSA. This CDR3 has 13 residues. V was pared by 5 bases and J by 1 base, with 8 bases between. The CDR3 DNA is TGTGCCAGCAGCACTCAGGAGAACACTGAAGCTTTCTTT. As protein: CASSTQENTEAFF.

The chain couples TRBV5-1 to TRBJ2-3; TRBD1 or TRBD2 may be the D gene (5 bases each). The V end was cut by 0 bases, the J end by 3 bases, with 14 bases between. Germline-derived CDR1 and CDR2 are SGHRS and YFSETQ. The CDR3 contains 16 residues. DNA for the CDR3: TGCGCCAGCAGCTTGGATGGGGCGGGTGGGACAGATACGCAGTATTTT. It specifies CASSLDGAGGTDTQYF.

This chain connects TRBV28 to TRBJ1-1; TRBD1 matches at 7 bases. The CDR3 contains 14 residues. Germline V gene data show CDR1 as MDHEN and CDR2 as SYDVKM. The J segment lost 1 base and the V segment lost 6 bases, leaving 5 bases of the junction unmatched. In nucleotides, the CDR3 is TGTGCCAGCAGGGGGGGACAGACGAACACTGAAGCTTTCTTT. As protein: CASRGGQTNTEAFF.

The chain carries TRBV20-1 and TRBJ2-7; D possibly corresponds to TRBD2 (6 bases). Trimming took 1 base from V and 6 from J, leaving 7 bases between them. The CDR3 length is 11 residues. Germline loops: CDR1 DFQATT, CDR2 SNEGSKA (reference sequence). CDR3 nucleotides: TGCAGTGCTAGAGCCGGGGGCGAGCAGTACTTC. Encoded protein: CSARAGGEQYF.

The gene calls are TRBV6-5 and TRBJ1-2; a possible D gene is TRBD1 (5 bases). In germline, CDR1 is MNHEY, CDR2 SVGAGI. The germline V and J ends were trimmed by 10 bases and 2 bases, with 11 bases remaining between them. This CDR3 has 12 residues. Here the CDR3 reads CATRGVNYGYTF. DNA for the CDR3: TGTGCCACCCGAGGGGTAAACTATGGCTACACCTTC.

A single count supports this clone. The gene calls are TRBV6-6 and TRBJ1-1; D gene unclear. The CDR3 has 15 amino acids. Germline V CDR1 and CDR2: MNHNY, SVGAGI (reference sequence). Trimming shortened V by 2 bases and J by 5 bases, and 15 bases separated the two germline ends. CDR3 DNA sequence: TGTGCCAGCAGTTACGAACAGCGGGTGGGTACTGAAGCTTTCTTT. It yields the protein CASSYEQRVGTEAFF.

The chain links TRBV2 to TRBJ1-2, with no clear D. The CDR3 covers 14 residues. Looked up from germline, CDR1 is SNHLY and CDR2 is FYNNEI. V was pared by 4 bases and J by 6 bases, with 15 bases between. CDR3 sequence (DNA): TGTGCCAGCAGTGTCGACCCCCGAGTCAATGGCTACACCTTC. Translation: CASSVDPRVNGYTF.

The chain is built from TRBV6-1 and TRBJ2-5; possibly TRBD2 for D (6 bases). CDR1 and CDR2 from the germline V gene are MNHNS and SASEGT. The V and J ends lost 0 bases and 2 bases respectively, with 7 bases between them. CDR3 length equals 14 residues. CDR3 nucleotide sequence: TGTGCCAGCAGTGAAGCGCTAGCGCAAGAGACCCAGTACTTC. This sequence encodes CASSEALAQETQYF.

This CDR3 is CASIVSGGRVYGYTF. The DNA for the CDR3 is TGTGCCAGCATCGTTAGCGGGGGGAGGGTCTATGGCTACACCTTC. The V call is TRBV28, the J call TRBJ1-2; D is possibly TRBD1 (5 bases). V lost 7 bases, J lost 4 bases, and 19 bases lay in between. The CDR3 runs to 15 residues. Germline V CDR1 and CDR2: MDHEN, SYDVKM.

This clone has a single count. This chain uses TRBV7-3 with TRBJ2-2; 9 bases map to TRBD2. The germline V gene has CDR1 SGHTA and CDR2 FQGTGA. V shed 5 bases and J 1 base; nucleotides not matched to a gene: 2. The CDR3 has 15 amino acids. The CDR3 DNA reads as TGTGCCAGCAGCATGACTAGCGGGAACACCGGGGAGCTGTTTTTT. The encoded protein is CASSMTSGNTGELFF.

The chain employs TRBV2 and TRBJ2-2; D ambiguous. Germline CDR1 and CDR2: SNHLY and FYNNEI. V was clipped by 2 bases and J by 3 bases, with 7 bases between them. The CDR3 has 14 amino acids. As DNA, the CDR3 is TGTGCCAGCAGTGAATGGGTTGACACCGGGGAGCTGTTTTTT. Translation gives CASSEWVDTGELFF. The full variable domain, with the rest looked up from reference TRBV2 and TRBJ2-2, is EPEVTQTPSHQVTQMGQEVILRCVPISNHLYFYWYRQILGQKVEFLVSFYNNEISEKSEIFDDQFSVERPDGSNFTLKIRSTKLEDSAMYFCASSEWVDTGELFFGEGSRLTVL.

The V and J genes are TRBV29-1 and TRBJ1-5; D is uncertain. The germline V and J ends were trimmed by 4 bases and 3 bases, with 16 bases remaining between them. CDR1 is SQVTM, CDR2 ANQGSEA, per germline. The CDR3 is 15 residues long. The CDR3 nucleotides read TGCAGCGTTGTTCCCCACGGCGGTCTCAATCAGCCCCAGCATTTT. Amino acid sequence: CSVVPHGGLNQPQHF.

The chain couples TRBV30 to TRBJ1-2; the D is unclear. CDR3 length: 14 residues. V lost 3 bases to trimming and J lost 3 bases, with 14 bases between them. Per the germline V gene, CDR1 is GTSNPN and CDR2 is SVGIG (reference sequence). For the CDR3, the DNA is TGTGCCTGGAGCCCGATATTGAGGGACTATGGCTACACCTTC. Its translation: CAWSPILRDYGYTF.

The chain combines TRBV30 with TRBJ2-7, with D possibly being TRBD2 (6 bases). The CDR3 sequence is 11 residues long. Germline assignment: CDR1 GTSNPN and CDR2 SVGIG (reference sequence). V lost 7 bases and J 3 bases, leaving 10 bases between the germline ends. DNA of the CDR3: TGTGCCTTCACCGGGAGCTACGAGCAGTACTTC. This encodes CAFTGSYEQYF. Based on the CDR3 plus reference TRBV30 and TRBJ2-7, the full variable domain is SQTIHQWPATLVQPVGSPLSLECTVEGTSNPNLYWYRQAAGRGLQLLFYSVGIGQISSEVPQNLSASRPQDRQFILSSKKLLLSDSGFYLCAFTGSYEQYFGPGTRLTVT.